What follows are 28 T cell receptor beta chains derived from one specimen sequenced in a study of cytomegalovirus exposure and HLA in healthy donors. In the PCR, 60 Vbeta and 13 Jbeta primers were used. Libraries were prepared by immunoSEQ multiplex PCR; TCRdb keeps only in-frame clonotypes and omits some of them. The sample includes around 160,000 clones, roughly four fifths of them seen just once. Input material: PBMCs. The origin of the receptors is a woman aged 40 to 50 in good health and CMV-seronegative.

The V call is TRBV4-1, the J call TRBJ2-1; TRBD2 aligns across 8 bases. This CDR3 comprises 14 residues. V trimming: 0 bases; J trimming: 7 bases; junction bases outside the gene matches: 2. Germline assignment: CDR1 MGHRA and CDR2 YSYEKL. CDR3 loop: CASSQEGTSNEQFF. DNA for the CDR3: TGCGCCAGCAGCCAAGAAGGGACTAGTAATGAGCAGTTCTTC.

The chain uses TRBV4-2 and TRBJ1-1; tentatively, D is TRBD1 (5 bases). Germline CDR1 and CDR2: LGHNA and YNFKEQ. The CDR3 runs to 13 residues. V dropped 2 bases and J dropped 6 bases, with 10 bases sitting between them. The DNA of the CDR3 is TGTGCCAGCAGCCAATGGGCAGGGTCTGAAGCTTTCTTT. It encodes CASSQWAGSEAFF.

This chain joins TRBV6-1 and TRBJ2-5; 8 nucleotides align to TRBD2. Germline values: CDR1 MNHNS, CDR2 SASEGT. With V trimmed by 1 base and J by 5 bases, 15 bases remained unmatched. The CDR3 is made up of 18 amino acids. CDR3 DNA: TGTGCCAGCAGTGAAGGGGTAGGACTAGCCACCCTGAGGGAGACCCAGTACTTC. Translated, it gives CASSEGVGLATLRETQYF.

The CDR3 loop is CASSLGRREGLLEQYF. The CDR3 coding sequence is TGCGCCAGCAGCTTGGGACGGCGGGAGGGCCTTCTCGAGCAGTACTTC. V gene TRBV5-1 combines with J gene TRBJ2-7, with 9 bases fitting TRBD2. From germline, CDR1 is SGHRS and CDR2 YFSETQ. The CDR3 has 16 residues. The V segment lost 0 bases and the J segment 6 bases; nucleotides outside the gene matches: 10.

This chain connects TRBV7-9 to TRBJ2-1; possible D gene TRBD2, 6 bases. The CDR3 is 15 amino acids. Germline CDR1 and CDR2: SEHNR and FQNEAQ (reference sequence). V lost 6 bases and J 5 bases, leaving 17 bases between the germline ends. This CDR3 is CASRGWGVRDNEQFF. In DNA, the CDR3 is TGTGCCAGCAGGGGATGGGGGGTTCGGGACAATGAGCAGTTCTTC.

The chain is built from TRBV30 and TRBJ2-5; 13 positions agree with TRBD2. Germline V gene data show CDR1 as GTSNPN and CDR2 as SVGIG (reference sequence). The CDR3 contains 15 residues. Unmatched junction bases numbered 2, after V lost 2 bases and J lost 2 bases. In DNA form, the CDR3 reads TGTGCCTGGAGTAGGGGACTAGCGGGACAAGAGACCCAGTACTTC. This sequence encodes CAWSRGLAGQETQYF.

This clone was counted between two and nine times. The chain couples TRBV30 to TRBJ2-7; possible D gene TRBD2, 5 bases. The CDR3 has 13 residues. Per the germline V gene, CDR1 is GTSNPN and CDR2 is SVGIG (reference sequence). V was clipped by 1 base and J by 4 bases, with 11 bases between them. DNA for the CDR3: TGTGCCTGGAGTGGGGGTGAGGGATACGAGCAGTACTTC. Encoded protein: CAWSGGEGYEQYF.

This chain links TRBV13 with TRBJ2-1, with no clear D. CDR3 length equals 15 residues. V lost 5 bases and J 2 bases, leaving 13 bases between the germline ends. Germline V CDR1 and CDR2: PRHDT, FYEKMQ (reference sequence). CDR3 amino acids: CASSPPPGAYNEQFF. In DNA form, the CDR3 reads TGTGCCAGCAGCCCCCCCCCGGGTGCCTACAATGAGCAGTTCTTC.

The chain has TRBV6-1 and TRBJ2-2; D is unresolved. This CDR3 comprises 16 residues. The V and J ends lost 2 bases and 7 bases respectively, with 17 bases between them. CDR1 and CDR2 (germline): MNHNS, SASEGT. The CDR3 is CASSEQPGSYGGELFF. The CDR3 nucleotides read TGTGCCAGCAGTGAACAGCCCGGGTCCTACGGCGGGGAGCTGTTTTTT.

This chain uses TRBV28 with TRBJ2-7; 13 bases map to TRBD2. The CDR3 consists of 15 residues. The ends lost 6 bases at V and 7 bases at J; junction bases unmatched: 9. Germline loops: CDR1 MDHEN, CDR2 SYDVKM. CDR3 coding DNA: TGTGCCAGCAGCCAACTAGCGGGAGGGTCAGGAGAGCAGTACTTC. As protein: CASSQLAGGSGEQYF.

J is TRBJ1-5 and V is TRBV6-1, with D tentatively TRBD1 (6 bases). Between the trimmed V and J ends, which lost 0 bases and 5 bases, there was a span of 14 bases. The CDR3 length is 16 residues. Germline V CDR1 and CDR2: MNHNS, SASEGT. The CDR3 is CASSEAGYRVHQPQHF. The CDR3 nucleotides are TGTGCCAGCAGTGAAGCAGGCTACAGGGTCCATCAGCCCCAGCATTTT.

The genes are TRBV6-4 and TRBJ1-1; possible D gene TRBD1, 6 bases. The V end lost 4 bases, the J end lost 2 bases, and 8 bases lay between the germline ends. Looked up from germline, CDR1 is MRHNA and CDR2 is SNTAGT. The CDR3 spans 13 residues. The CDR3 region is CASSVDRNTEAFF. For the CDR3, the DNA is TGTGCCAGCAGTGTGGACAGAAACACTGAAGCTTTCTTT.

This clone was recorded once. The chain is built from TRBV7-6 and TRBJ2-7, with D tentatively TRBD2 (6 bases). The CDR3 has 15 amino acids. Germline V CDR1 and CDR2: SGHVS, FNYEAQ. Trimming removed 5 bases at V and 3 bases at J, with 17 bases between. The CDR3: CASSRGGGSVYEQYF. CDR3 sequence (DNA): TGTGCCAGCAGCCGTGGTGGAGGGAGCGTCTACGAGCAGTACTTC.

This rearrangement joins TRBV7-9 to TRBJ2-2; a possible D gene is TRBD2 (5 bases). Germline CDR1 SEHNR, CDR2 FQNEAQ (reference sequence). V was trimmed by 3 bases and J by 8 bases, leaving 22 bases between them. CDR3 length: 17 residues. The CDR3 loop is CASSFGGAGPLGGELFF. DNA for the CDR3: TGTGCCAGCAGCTTTGGAGGTGCGGGCCCCCTGGGGGGGGAGCTGTTTTTT.

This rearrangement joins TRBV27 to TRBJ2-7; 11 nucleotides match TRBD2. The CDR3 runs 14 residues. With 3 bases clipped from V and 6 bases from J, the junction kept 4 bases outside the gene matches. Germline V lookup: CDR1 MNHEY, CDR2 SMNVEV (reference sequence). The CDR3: CASSLTSGKGEQYF. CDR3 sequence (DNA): TGTGCCAGCAGTTTGACTAGCGGGAAAGGCGAGCAGTACTTC.

The CDR3 loop is CASSLETSRADTQYF. DNA of the CDR3: TGTGCCAGCAGCCTAGAGACTAGTCGGGCAGATACGCAGTATTTT. The chain links TRBV7-2 to TRBJ2-3; D perhaps matches TRBD2 (6 bases). Trimming left V 5 bases short and J 4 bases short, with 16 bases between. The germline V gene encodes CDR1 SGHTA and CDR2 FQGNSA. The CDR3 extends over 15 amino acids.

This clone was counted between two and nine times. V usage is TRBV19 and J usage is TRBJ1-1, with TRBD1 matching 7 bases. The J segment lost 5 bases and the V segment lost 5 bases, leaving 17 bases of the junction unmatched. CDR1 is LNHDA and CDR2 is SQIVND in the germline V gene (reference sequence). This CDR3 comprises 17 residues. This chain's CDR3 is CASSPGGTEHWRTEAFF. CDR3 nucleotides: TGTGCCAGTAGTCCCGGCGGGACAGAACACTGGCGGACTGAAGCTTTCTTT.

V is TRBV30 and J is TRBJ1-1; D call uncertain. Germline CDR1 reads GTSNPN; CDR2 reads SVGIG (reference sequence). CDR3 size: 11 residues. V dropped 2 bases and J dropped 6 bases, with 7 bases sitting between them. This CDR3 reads CAWSSSSEAFF. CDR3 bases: TGTGCCTGGAGTAGTAGTTCTGAAGCTTTCTTT.

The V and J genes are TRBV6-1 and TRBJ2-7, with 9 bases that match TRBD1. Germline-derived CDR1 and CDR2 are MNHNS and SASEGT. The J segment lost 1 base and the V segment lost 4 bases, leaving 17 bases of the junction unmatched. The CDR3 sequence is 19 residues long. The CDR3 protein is CASSVLFGGGQGNSYEQYF. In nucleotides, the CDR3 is TGTGCCAGCAGTGTTTTATTCGGGGGCGGACAGGGGAATTCCTACGAGCAGTACTTC.

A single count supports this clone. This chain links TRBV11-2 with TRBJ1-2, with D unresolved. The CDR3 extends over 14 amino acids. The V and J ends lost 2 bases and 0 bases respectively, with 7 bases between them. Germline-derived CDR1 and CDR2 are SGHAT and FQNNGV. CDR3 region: CASSLNSPNYGYTF. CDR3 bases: TGTGCCAGCAGCTTAAACAGCCCTAACTATGGCTACACCTTC.

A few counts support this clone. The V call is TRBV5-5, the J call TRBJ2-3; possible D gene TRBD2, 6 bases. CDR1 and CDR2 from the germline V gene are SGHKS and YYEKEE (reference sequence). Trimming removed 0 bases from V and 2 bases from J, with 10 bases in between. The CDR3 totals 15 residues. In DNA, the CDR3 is TGTGCCAGCAGCTTGGGGGGGGACCTCACAGATACGCAGTATTTT. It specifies CASSLGGDLTDTQYF. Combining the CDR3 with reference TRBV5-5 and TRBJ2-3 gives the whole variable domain DAGVTQSPTHLIKTRGQQVTLRCSPISGHKSVSWYQQVLGQGPQFIFQYYEKEERGRGNFPDRFSARQFPNYSSELNVNALLLGDSALYLCASSLGGDLTDTQYFGPGTRLTVL.

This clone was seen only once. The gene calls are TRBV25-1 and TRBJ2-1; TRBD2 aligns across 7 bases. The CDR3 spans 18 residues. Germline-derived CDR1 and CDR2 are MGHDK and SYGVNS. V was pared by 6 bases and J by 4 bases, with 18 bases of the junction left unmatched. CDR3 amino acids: CASRPTGGTVRDYNEQFF. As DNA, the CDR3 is TGTGCCAGCAGGCCCACCGGGGGGACGGTGAGGGATTACAATGAGCAGTTCTTC.

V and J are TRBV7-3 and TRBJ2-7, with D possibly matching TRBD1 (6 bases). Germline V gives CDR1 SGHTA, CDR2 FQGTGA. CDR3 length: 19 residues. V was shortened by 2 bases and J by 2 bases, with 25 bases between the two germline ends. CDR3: CASSLPPGQVPPAPYEQYF. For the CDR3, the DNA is TGTGCCAGCAGCTTACCCCCGGGACAAGTCCCCCCAGCACCCTACGAGCAGTACTTC.

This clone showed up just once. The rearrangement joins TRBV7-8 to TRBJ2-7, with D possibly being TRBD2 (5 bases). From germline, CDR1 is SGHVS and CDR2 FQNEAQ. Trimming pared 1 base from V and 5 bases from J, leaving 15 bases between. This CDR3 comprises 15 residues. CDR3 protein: CASSLGGRSDHEQYF. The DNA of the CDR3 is TGTGCCAGCAGCTTAGGCGGGCGGAGCGACCACGAGCAGTACTTC. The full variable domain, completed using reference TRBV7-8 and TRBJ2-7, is GAGVSQSPRYKVAKRGQDVALRCDPISGHVSLFWYQQALGQGPEFLTYFQNEAQLDKSGLPSDRFFAERPEGSVSTLKIQRTQQEDSAVYLCASSLGGRSDHEQYFGPGTRLTVT.

Here the CDR3 reads CASSRLAGGGHQETQYF. The CDR3 region has the DNA TGTGCCAGTAGTAGGCTAGCGGGAGGCGGCCACCAAGAGACCCAGTACTTC. The rearrangement links TRBV19 to TRBJ2-5, with 11 bases matching TRBD2. CDR3 length: 17 amino acids. Germline V gives CDR1 LNHDA, CDR2 SQIVND (reference sequence). The J segment lost 0 bases and the V segment lost 4 bases, leaving 7 bases of the junction unmatched.

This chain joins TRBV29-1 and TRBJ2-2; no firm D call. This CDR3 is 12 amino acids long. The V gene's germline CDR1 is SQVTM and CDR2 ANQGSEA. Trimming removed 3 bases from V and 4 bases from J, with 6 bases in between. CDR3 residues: CSVDSTTGELFF. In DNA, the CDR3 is TGCAGCGTTGATAGCACCACCGGGGAGCTGTTTTTT.

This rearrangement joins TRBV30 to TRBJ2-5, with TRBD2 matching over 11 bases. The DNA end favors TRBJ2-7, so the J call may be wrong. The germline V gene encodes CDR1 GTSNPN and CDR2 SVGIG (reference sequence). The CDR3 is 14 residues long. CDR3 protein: CAWSTTSGTYEQYF. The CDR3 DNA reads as TGTGCCTGGAGTACGACTAGCGGGACCTACGAGCAGTACTTC.

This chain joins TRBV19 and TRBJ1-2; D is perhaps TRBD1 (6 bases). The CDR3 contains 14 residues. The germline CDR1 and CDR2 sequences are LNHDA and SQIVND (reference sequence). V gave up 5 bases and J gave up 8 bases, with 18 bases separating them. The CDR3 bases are TGTGCCAGTAGTGGTACCCTCGGGGGGCAAGGCTACACCTTC. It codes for CASSGTLGGQGYTF.